The 2 T cell receptor beta chains listed next were all sequenced from one sample in a study of sequential checkpoint blockade in melanoma. Generated by immunoSEQ multiplex PCR, the TCRdb table keeps only in-frame clones and is missing some. In the table there are 34,000 or so clones, 82% of which are singletons. Sample treatment: randomized to nivolumab then ipilimumab (arm A) or the reverse (arm B). Sequencing was performed on CD8+ T cells sorted from blood (inferred from file names), taken from a patient given nivolumab and ipilimumab in sequence. The receptors were gathered from a human donor with melanoma.

This clone is medium-sized within its sample. The chain employs TRBV5-1 and TRBJ1-2, with D unresolved. V lost 2 bases to trimming and J lost 2 bases, with 10 bases between them. From germline, CDR1 is SGHRS and CDR2 YFSETQ. The CDR3 runs 14 residues. The CDR3, as DNA: TGCGCCAGCAGCTTCCTTGACTCGAACTATGGCTACACCTTC. Amino acids: CASSFLDSNYGYTF.

V gene TRBV27 combines with J gene TRBJ1-2; a possible D gene is TRBD1 (6 bases). CDR1 is MNHEY, CDR2 SMNVEV, per germline (reference sequence). V was trimmed by 2 bases and J by 4 bases, leaving 14 bases between them. CDR3 length equals 15 residues. CDR3 in DNA: TGTGCCAGCAGTTTAAGGGTCACAGGGCCCTATGGCTACACCTTC. Translated, it gives CASSLRVTGPYGYTF.